The 21 T cell receptor beta chains in this list originate from one sample, sequenced in a study of blood T cell repertoires in COVID-19. Profiling relied on immunoSEQ multiplex PCR, and the TCRdb table lists in-frame clones only, not all of them. This table holds fewer than 250,000 clones, 84% found once. Sequencing used PBMCs or T cells enriched from blood (not recorded which). The receptors here all came from a woman between 25 and 40 years old who had been exposed to COVID-19.

The rearrangement links TRBV7-2 to TRBJ2-5, with 7 bases identical to TRBD2. The junction had 2 bases not matched to a gene; V was cut back by 5 bases and J by 2 bases. This CDR3 comprises 13 residues. Germline V gene lookup returns CDR1 SGHTA and CDR2 FQGNSA. CDR3 coding DNA: TGTGCCAGCAGCCACGGGGGGCAAGAGACCCAGTACTTC. It encodes CASSHGGQETQYF.

The chain carries TRBV5-4 and TRBJ2-7; the match to TRBD1 covers 9 bases. The CDR3 sequence is 14 residues long. Losses at the gene ends were 3 bases for V and 5 bases for J; bases not matched to a gene: 6. Germline V gene lookup returns CDR1 SGHNT and CDR2 YYREEE (reference sequence). The CDR3 DNA sequence: TGTGCCAGCAGCTGGACGACAGGGGGGGACGAGCAGTACTTC. This codes for CASSWTTGGDEQYF.

The CDR3 reads CASSESQGSYGYTF. The CDR3 DNA is TGTGCCAGCAGTGAATCTCAGGGCTCCTATGGCTACACCTTC. The chain links TRBV6-1 to TRBJ1-2; the D gene is possibly TRBD1 (5 bases). This CDR3 comprises 14 residues. Germline values: CDR1 MNHNS, CDR2 SASEGT. Trimming removed 2 bases at V and 4 bases at J, with 11 bases between.

This clone was picked up a small number of times. V usage is TRBV7-2 and J usage is TRBJ1-3; 7 nucleotides agree with TRBD1. The CDR3 spans 13 residues. V trimming: 5 bases; J trimming: 3 bases; junction bases outside the gene matches: 1. Germline assignment: CDR1 SGHTA and CDR2 FQGNSA. CDR3 nucleotide sequence: TGTGCCAGCAGCACAGGGGTTGGAAACACCATATATTTT. It translates to CASSTGVGNTIYF.

The CDR3 DNA reads as TGCGCCAGCAGCCAAGCTCCCCCTTGGGTCGGGTCCTACGAGCAGTACTTC. Translation: CASSQAPPWVGSYEQYF. The rearrangement uses TRBV4-1 and TRBJ2-7; D is unclear. Germline CDR1 MGHRA, CDR2 YSYEKL. Deletions cut 1 base from V and 1 base from J, with 17 bases between. The CDR3 has 17 residues.

V is TRBV6-2 or TRBV6-3 and J is TRBJ1-1; D gene ambiguous. The CDR3 length is 13 residues. The germline CDR1 and CDR2 sequences are MNHEY and SVGEGT. The ends were cut back, 6 bases at V and 3 bases at J, with 11 bases in the middle. The CDR3 reads CASSFQAHTEAFF. In DNA form, the CDR3 reads TGTGCCAGCAGCTTCCAAGCCCACACTGAAGCTTTCTTT.

In DNA form, the CDR3 reads TGCAGCGTTGAATTACCCCGGAGGGACCACACCTTC. Residues: CSVELPRRDHTF. The rearrangement uses TRBV29-1 and TRBJ1-2; a weak D match, TRBD1 (5 bases). Germline CDR1 SQVTM, CDR2 ANQGSEA. Trimming stripped 2 bases from V and 12 bases from J, with 16 bases between. The CDR3 length is 12 residues.

This clone came up once. This rearrangement joins TRBV2 to TRBJ1-1, with D perhaps matching TRBD1 (6 bases). This CDR3 has 12 residues. Germline lookup yields CDR1 SNHLY and CDR2 FYNNEI. V shed 7 bases and J shed 8 bases, with 14 bases lying between them. The CDR3 DNA reads as TGTGCCAGCAATCACAGGGCTTCGGAAGCTTTCTTT. Translated: CASNHRASEAFF.

The chain combines TRBV6-5 with TRBJ1-4; TRBD1 might be the D (5 bases). This CDR3 has 13 amino acids. Trimming shortened V by 8 bases and J by 7 bases, and 14 bases separated the two germline ends. CDR1 and CDR2 from the germline V gene are MNHEY and SVGAGI. The CDR3 is CASVNGGGEKLFF. The CDR3 DNA is TGTGCCAGCGTCAACGGGGGGGGTGAAAAACTGTTTTTT.

This chain uses TRBV10-3 with TRBJ1-2; TRBD1 might be the D (5 bases). The germline V gene has CDR1 ENHRY and CDR2 SYGVKD. Trimming pared 2 bases from V and 2 bases from J, leaving 6 bases between. The CDR3 extends over 13 amino acids. The CDR3 region is CAISERQNYGYTF. CDR3 sequence (DNA): TGTGCCATCAGTGAGAGACAGAACTATGGCTACACCTTC.

This chain joins TRBV5-6 and TRBJ2-5; no definite D call. Per germline, CDR1 SGHDT and CDR2 YYEEEE. With 0 bases removed from V and 5 bases from J, the gap between germline ends came to 11 bases. The CDR3 spans 14 residues. CDR3 residues: CASSLGLVGETQYF. The CDR3 coding sequence is TGTGCCAGCAGCTTGGGGCTAGTAGGCGAGACCCAGTACTTC.

The rearrangement uses TRBV19 and TRBJ2-2; maybe TRBD1 (6 bases). V was shortened by 4 bases and J by 7 bases, with 13 bases between the two germline ends. The CDR3 spans 14 residues. Germline V gene data show CDR1 as LNHDA and CDR2 as SQIVND (reference sequence). The CDR3 spells CASSRGQLGGELFF. Written as DNA, the CDR3 is TGTGCCAGTAGTAGAGGACAGCTCGGCGGGGAGCTGTTTTTT. Using reference TRBV19 and TRBJ2-2 for the parts outside the CDR3, the full variable domain is DGGITQSPKYLFRKEGQNVTLSCEQNLNHDAMYWYRQDPGQGLRLIYYSQIVNDFQKGDIAEGYSVSREKKESFPLTVTSAQKNPTAFYLCASSRGQLGGELFFGEGSRLTVL.

The V call is TRBV12-3 or TRBV12-4, the J call TRBJ1-6; D unclear. CDR3 length: 13 amino acids. V gave up 3 bases and J gave up 6 bases, with 6 bases separating them. Here the CDR3 DNA reads TGTGCCAGCAGTTTCTTCGGTAATTCACCCCTCCACTTT. Translated, it gives CASSFFGNSPLHF.

J is TRBJ1-1 and V is TRBV5-1; D is perhaps TRBD1 (5 bases). CDR3 length: 14 residues. Between the trimmed V and J ends, which lost 0 bases and 7 bases, there was a span of 13 bases. CDR1 SGHRS and CDR2 YFSETQ come from the germline V gene. CDR3 sequence (DNA): TGCGCCAGCAGCTTGGGGAGGGGCCCGAATGAAGCTTTCTTT. Translation gives CASSLGRGPNEAFF. Supplemented by reference TRBV5-1 and TRBJ1-1, the full variable domain reads KAGVTQTPRYLIKTRGQQVTLSCSPISGHRSVSWYQQTPGQGLQFLFEYFSETQRNKGNFPGRFSGRQFSNSRSEMNVSTLELGDSALYLCASSLGRGPNEAFFGQGTRLTVV.

The J gene is TRBJ2-3, the V gene TRBV29-1, with D maybe TRBD1 (6 bases). The ends were cut back, 8 bases at V and 1 base at J, with 16 bases in the middle. The CDR3 has 14 amino acids. CDR1 is SQVTM and CDR2 is ANQGSEA in the germline V gene. The CDR3 region is CSTEGDQGTDTQYF. The CDR3 coding sequence is TGCAGCACCGAGGGGGATCAGGGCACAGATACGCAGTATTTT.

The V gene is TRBV18, the J gene TRBJ1-2, with 10 bases aligning to TRBD1. The V gene end was trimmed by 1 base and the J gene end by 6 bases; junction bases not matched to a gene: 2. This CDR3 is 14 amino acids long. From germline, CDR1 is KGHSH and CDR2 LQKENI. In DNA form, the CDR3 reads TGTGCCAGCTCACCACTGGGACAGGGGCATGGCTACACCTTC. Translated, it gives CASSPLGQGHGYTF. The variable domain in full, completed from reference TRBV18 and TRBJ1-2, reads NAGVMQNPRHLVRRRGQEARLRCSPMKGHSHVYWYRQLPEEGLKFMVYLQKENIIDESGMPKERFSAEFPKEGPSILRIQQVVRGDSAAYFCASSPLGQGHGYTFGSGTRLTVV.

V is TRBV30 and J is TRBJ2-3, with 12 bases lining up with TRBD2. The V and J ends lost 5 bases and 9 bases, in that order; junction bases with no gene match: 12. CDR3 length equals 15 residues. CDR1 and CDR2 from the germline V gene are GTSNPN and SVGIG (reference sequence). The CDR3: CAWGPTSGGPRTQYF. In DNA form, the CDR3 reads TGTGCCTGGGGACCGACTAGCGGGGGCCCGAGGACGCAGTATTTT.

The chain is built from TRBV9 and TRBJ1-4; TRBD1 aligns across 7 bases. This CDR3 comprises 16 residues. V was pared by 4 bases and J by 7 bases, with 13 bases of the junction left unmatched. Germline V gene sequence: CDR1 SGDLS, CDR2 YYNGEE. The CDR3 spells CASSRSLGTAGEKLFF. The CDR3 nucleotides read TGTGCCAGCAGCCGCAGCCTAGGGACAGCCGGTGAAAAACTGTTTTTT.

The chain has TRBV12-3 or TRBV12-4 and TRBJ2-1; D is uncertain. V was trimmed by 6 bases and J by 8 bases, leaving 8 bases between them. The length of the CDR3 is 11 residues. CDR3 sequence reads: CASSLRDEQFF. The CDR3 bases are TGTGCCAGCAGCCTCCGTGATGAGCAGTTCTTC.

The CDR3 DNA reads TGTGCCTGGAGTGTGCAGGACAATCAGCCCCAGCATTTT. Its translation is CAWSVQDNQPQHF. The genes are TRBV30 and TRBJ1-5; D not resolved. This CDR3 spans 13 amino acids. The ends were cut back, 0 bases at V and 3 bases at J, with 6 bases in the middle. From germline, CDR1 is GTSNPN and CDR2 SVGIG (reference sequence).

In this sample, this clone turned up once. The V call is TRBV19, the J call TRBJ1-6; 8 bases match TRBD1. Germline V lookup: CDR1 LNHDA, CDR2 SQIVND (reference sequence). This CDR3 is built from 14 residues. V dropped 5 bases and J dropped 10; count of bases not matched to a gene: 7. The CDR3 spells CASSPTGDLSPLHF. The DNA for the CDR3 is TGTGCCAGTAGTCCGACAGGGGACCTCTCACCCCTCCACTTT.